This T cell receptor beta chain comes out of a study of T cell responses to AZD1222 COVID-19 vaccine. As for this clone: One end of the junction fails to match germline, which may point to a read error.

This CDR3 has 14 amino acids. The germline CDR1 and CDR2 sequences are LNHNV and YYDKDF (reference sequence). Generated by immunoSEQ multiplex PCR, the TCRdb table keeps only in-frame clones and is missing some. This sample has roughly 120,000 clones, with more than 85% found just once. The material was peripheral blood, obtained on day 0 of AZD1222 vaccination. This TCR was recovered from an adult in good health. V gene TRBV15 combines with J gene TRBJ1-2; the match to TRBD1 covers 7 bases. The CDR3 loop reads CATSRGAQRGQGPF. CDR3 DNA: TGTGCCACCAGCAGAGGAGCTCAGAGGGGGCAAGGTCCCTTC.